The 9 T cell receptor beta chains listed next were all sequenced from one sample in a study of blood T cell repertoires in COVID-19 (dated by TCRdb to 2020 to 2021). Library prep was done by the immunoSEQ multiplex PCR assay. TCRdb mirrors the immuneACCESS table, restricted to in-frame sequences. Some clones are absent from its copies; in checked studies, under half trace to an unresolved V gene, and the reason for the others is unknown. A total of 150,000 to 200,000 clones appear in this sample, 85% to 90% of them only once. About 0.95% of the sample is in the top ten clones. Source material: peripheral blood. The receptors shown here come from a man aged 18 to 30 with acute or convalescent COVID-19.

This clone was seen only once. This chain joins TRBV19 and TRBJ2-5; 9 bases match TRBD2. The CDR3 runs 13 residues. Germline trimming cut 8 bases from V and 3 bases from J; bases unmatched to any gene: 4. Germline V gives CDR1 LNHDA, CDR2 SQIVND (reference sequence). DNA of the CDR3: TGTGCCAGTTCGCGGGGGGGCGAAGAGACCCAGTACTTC. Translating it yields CASSRGGEETQYF.

The J gene is TRBJ1-1, the V gene TRBV6-5; D perhaps matches TRBD1 (5 bases). The CDR3 runs 14 residues. CDR1 and CDR2 from the germline V gene are MNHEY and SVGAGI. V gave up 2 bases and J gave up 3 bases, with 10 bases separating them. CDR3 bases: TGTGCCAGCAGTTACGGGGAGGGGTACACTGAAGCTTTCTTT. Its protein is CASSYGEGYTEAFF.

V gene TRBV5-5 combines with J gene TRBJ2-5; D ambiguous. The CDR3 covers 14 residues. Germline assignment: CDR1 SGHKS and CDR2 YYEKEE (reference sequence). Deletions cut 3 bases from V and 2 bases from J, with 11 bases between. The CDR3 nucleotides are TGTGCCAGCAGCTCAGGCCTCGGTCAAGAGACCCAGTACTTC. This gives the protein CASSSGLGQETQYF.

This chain joins TRBV29-1 and TRBJ1-2; D might be TRBD1 (6 bases). Trimming cost V 7 bases and J 8 bases, with 20 bases left between them. The CDR3 loop spans 13 amino acids. Germline V gene lookup returns CDR1 SQVTM and CDR2 ANQGSEA. The CDR3 protein is CSGATGLGNGYTF. Written as DNA, the CDR3 is TGCAGCGGGGCAACAGGGCTGGGAAACGGCTACACCTTC.

This rearrangement joins TRBV7-3 to TRBJ2-1; the D is unclear. Per germline, CDR1 SGHTA and CDR2 FQGTGA. Trimming pared 7 bases from V and 0 bases from J, leaving 19 bases between. The CDR3 consists of 17 residues. The CDR3, as DNA: TGTGCCAGCAACCCACCCCCTAGACCACGCTCCTACAATGAGCAGTTCTTC. The encoded protein is CASNPPPRPRSYNEQFF.

This chain uses TRBV27 with TRBJ1-2; 8 bases fit TRBD1. This CDR3 region has 16 residues. The ends lost 6 bases at V and 2 bases at J; junction bases unmatched: 11. Germline V CDR1 and CDR2: MNHEY, SMNVEV (reference sequence). The CDR3 here is CASRRTWTGYNYGYTF. The DNA of the CDR3 is TGTGCCAGCAGGCGAACCTGGACAGGGTACAACTATGGCTACACCTTC.

This clone was counted only a few times. This chain connects TRBV6-5 to TRBJ1-6; 9 bases are a match to TRBD1. CDR3 size: 15 residues. J gave up 11 bases and V 2 bases, and 7 bases lay outside the gene matches. Germline CDR1 MNHEY, CDR2 SVGAGI. The CDR3 protein is CASSYGWDRATPLHF. CDR3 bases: TGTGCCAGCAGTTACGGATGGGACAGGGCGACACCCCTCCACTTT.

The V and J genes are TRBV5-4 and TRBJ2-5; weak D call: TRBD1 (6 bases). The V end lost 0 bases, the J end lost 5 bases, and 14 bases lay between the germline ends. CDR1 and CDR2 from the germline V gene are SGHNT and YYREEE (reference sequence). The CDR3 contains 15 residues. The CDR3 reads CASSLEDRAVETQYF. CDR3 nucleotide sequence: TGTGCCAGCAGCTTGGAGGACAGAGCGGTGGAGACCCAGTACTTC.

V gene TRBV30 combines with J gene TRBJ1-2; the D gene is possibly TRBD1 (5 bases). This CDR3 is built from 14 residues. Germline V gene data show CDR1 as GTSNPN and CDR2 as SVGIG (reference sequence). With 0 bases removed from V and 8 bases from J, the gap between germline ends came to 16 bases. Written as DNA, the CDR3 is TGTGCCTGGAGTGTCGCTGCAGGGTCGATGGGCTACACCTTC. It yields the protein CAWSVAAGSMGYTF. The full variable domain, its missing parts supplied by reference TRBV30 and TRBJ1-2, is SQTIHQWPATLVQPVGSPLSLECTVEGTSNPNLYWYRQAAGRGLQLLFYSVGIGQISSEVPQNLSASRPQDRQFILSSKKLLLSDSGFYLCAWSVAAGSMGYTFGSGTRLTVV.